This T cell receptor beta chain was captured in a study of beta chain features in type 1 diabetes. All of the isolated RNA was reverse transcribed, so expressed TCRB transcripts were sequenced. Only in-frame clones appear in the TCRdb table, and some are missing; sequencing was by immunoSEQ multiplex PCR. Of some 250,000 clones in the sample, about 26% are singletons; the top ten hold approximately 4%. Germline V CDR1 and CDR2: MNHEY, SMNVEV (reference sequence). J was trimmed by 0 bases and V by 6 bases; bases with no gene match: 4. The CDR3 covers 15 residues. Material for sequencing was central memory CD4+ T cells from blood. The chain carries TRBV27 and TRBJ2-7; 11 bases fit TRBD2. This sequence was found in a man in his thirties or forties in good health. This chain's CDR3 is CASRLAGESSYEQYF. CDR3 DNA sequence: TGTGCCAGCAGACTAGCGGGAGAAAGCTCCTACGAGCAGTACTTC.